Below, 8 T cell receptor beta chains from the same sample are listed, as sequenced in a study of regulatory T cells in long-lasting Graves disease. Time point denoted: newly diagnosed GD, antithyroid drugs for less than 3 months. Isolated PBMC RNA provided the starting material for the TCR library. Arm-PCR of CDR3 regions and iRepertoire HTBI primers were the basis on which TCR beta libraries were built. In TCRdb, the multiplex PCR reads were re-called with MiXCR into one record per CDR3 protein. The data show 500,000 or so distinct CDR3 sequences, 15% to 20% seen once. This same sample was also taken into another study, of T cells in Graves' hyperthyroidism and ophthalmopathy.

Source: peripheral blood mononuclear cells (PBMCs), taken at new diagnosis, from a patient treated with antithyroid drugs. The receptors were sampled from a man aged 35 to 55 with Graves disease.

To note about this clonotype: An end of the junction differs from the germline gene, which may be a read error. This chain joins TRBV6-4 and TRBJ2-7; tentatively, D is TRBD1 or TRBD2 (5 bases each). Germline values: CDR1 MRHNA, CDR2 SNTAGT. The length of the CDR3 is 15 residues. CDR3 nucleotide sequence: TGTGCCAGCAGTTACTCCGGGACCTTTCCCTACGAGCAGTACTTC. Protein product: CASSYSGTFPYEQYF.

The table lists this clonotype with many counts. The rearrangement links TRBV12-3 or TRBV12-4 to TRBJ2-1; D unresolved. The V end lost 5 bases, the J end lost 0 bases, and 14 bases lay between the germline ends. This CDR3 spans 16 amino acids. The CDR3 loop is CASSPILRSSYNEQFF. The CDR3 DNA follows: TGTGCCAGCAGTCCCATTCTCAGGAGCTCCTACAATGAGCAGTTCTTC.

Details on this clonotype: A much larger clone differs from this one at a single base, so this may be a read error. The chain is built from TRBV7-2 and TRBJ2-1; no reliable D call. Per the germline V gene, CDR1 is SGHTA and CDR2 is FQGNSA. The CDR3 has 15 residues. V was shortened by 1 base and J by 10 bases, with 17 bases between the two germline ends. CDR3 residues: CASSLGPGDAYEQFF. The CDR3 bases are TGTGCCAGCAGCTTAGGCCCAGGCGATGCCTACGAGCAGTTCTTC.

This clonotype was detected ten times or more. The rearrangement joins TRBV12-3 or TRBV12-4 to TRBJ2-7; D is undetermined. The CDR3 consists of 12 residues. Trimming pared 2 bases from V and 4 bases from J, leaving 6 bases between. As DNA, the CDR3 is TGTGCCAGCAGTTTATCAGTATACGAGCAGTACTTC. Translated: CASSLSVYEQYF.

This clonotype was found a few times. This sequence may be a read error, since a much larger clone differs from it by one base. This chain connects TRBV9 to TRBJ1-5; 10 positions match TRBD1. The CDR3 is 14 amino acids. Germline values: CDR1 SGDLS, CDR2 YYNGEE. After removal of 3 bases from V and 5 bases from J, the junction contained 2 bases not matched to a gene. CDR3 protein: CASSAGTGDQPQHF. CDR3 coding DNA: TGTGCCAGCAGCGCCGGGACAGGGGATCAGCCCCAGCATTTT.

This clonotype was seen more than once but under ten times. The J gene is TRBJ2-6, the V gene TRBV19, with no clear D. The germline V and J ends were trimmed by 3 bases and 4 bases, with 19 bases remaining between them. The germline V gene has CDR1 LNHDA and CDR2 SQIVND (reference sequence). The CDR3 loop spans 18 amino acids. The chain's CDR3 is CASSIAPTGSGGANVLTF. The CDR3 DNA reads as TGTGCCAGTAGTATCGCCCCGACCGGCTCGGGCGGGGCCAACGTCCTGACTTTC.

This clonotype was found many times. The rearrangement uses TRBV10-3 and TRBJ2-3; D not certain. CDR3 length: 14 residues. V was clipped by 6 bases and J by 0 bases, with 10 bases between them. The V gene's germline CDR1 is ENHRY and CDR2 SYGVKD. Here the CDR3 reads CAIRRTESTDTQYF. Written as DNA, the CDR3 is TGTGCCATCAGGAGGACGGAGAGCACAGATACGCAGTATTTT.

This chain links TRBV20-1 with TRBJ1-4; D perhaps matches TRBD1 (6 bases). Trimming removed 6 bases at V and 1 base at J, with 12 bases between. The CDR3 covers 14 residues. Germline V gives CDR1 DFQATT, CDR2 SNEGSKA (reference sequence). The CDR3 loop reads CSAKRDITNEKLFF. DNA of the CDR3: TGCAGTGCAAAACGGGACATAACTAATGAAAAACTGTTTTTT.